The T cell receptor beta chain described here comes from a study of cytomegalovirus exposure and HLA in healthy donors. V shed 6 bases, J shed 3 bases, and the junction held 8 bases outside the gene matches. The CDR3 has 15 amino acids. Germline CDR1 and CDR2: WNHNN and SYGVQD (reference sequence). In regard to this clone: No antigen is known for it.

In the PCR, 60 Vbeta and 13 Jbeta primers were used. Profiling relied on immunoSEQ multiplex PCR, and the TCRdb table lists in-frame clones only, not all of them. The sample totals 130,000 or so clones; its top ten clones hold about 1.6%. Findings of the study overall: Immune exposure information comprised only CMV serostatus.

The gene calls are TRBV10-1 and TRBJ2-7; 10 bases match TRBD1. The receptor comes from a woman aged 40 to 49 in good health and CMV-seronegative. Specimen: PBMCs. The CDR3 nucleotides are TGCGCCAGCAGGCCCCAGGGGGACAGGGGCTACGAGCAGTACTTC. This translates into CASRPQGDRGYEQYF.